This T cell receptor beta chain originates from a study of shared clonotypes between healthy human individuals. Findings and caveats of the study: At large depth, rarefaction still showed sorted-subset sequencing to be incomplete. Generation probabilities of non-shared clonotypes were lower (relative to those shared by all four donors).

Profiling relied on immunoSEQ multiplex PCR, and the TCRdb table lists in-frame clones only, not all of them. The sample shows about 1 million clones, roughly 80% of them seen only once. With regard to this clone: Its antigen is not identified.

This CDR3 comprises 16 residues. Germline V gene sequence: CDR1 SEHNR, CDR2 FQNEAQ (reference sequence). Losses at the gene ends were 2 bases for V and 6 bases for J; bases not matched to a gene: 4. Specimen: memory CD4+ T cells sorted from blood. Subset given: CD45RA-negative fraction. This chain connects TRBV7-9 to TRBJ1-6; TRBD1 aligns across 10 bases. The source of this sequence is a man aged 18 to 35 in good health. DNA of the CDR3: TGTGCCAGCAGCTTATTCAGGACAGGGGGTAATTCACCCCTCCACTTT. Protein sequence: CASSLFRTGGNSPLHF.